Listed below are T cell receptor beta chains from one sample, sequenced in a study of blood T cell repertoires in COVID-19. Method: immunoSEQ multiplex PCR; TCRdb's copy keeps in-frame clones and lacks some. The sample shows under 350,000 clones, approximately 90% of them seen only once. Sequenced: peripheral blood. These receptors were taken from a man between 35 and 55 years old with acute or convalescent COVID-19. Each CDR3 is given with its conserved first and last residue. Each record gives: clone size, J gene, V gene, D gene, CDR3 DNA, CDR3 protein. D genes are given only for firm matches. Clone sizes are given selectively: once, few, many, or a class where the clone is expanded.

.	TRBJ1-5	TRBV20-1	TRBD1	TGCAGTGCGAGTACAGGGGGCGTTTTGCAGCCCCAGCATTTT	CSASTGGVLQPQHF
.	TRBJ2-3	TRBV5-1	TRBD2	TGCGCCAGCAGCACCCGACTAGCGGGGGACCCTAGCACAGATACGCAGTATTTT	CASSTRLAGDPSTDTQYF
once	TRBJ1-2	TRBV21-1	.	TGTGCCAGGATGGAGGCGACAGGGAGGTATGGCTACACCTTC	CARMEATGRYGYTF
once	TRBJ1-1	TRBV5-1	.	TGCGCCAGCAGCAAGGGTCACCCCGGGGCTGAAGCTTTCTTT	CASSKGHPGAEAFF
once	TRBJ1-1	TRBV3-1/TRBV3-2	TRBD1	TGTGCCAGCAGCCCCCAGGGGGCACACACTGAAGCTTTCTTT	CASSPQGAHTEAFF
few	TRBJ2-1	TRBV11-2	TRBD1	TGTGCCAGCAGCTTGGGGACAGGGGGTGTAAGCTCCTACAATGAGCAGTTCTTC	CASSLGTGGVSSYNEQFF
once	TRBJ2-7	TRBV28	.	TGTGCCACCGGAAGGGGCTACGAGCAGTACTTC	CATGRGYEQYF
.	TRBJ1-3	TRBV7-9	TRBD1	TGTGCCAGCAGCGCAACAGGGGGAAGGAACACCATATATTTT	CASSATGGRNTIYF
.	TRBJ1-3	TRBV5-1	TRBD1	TGCGCCAGCAGCTTGGCGGGACAGAGTGGAAACACCATATATTTT	CASSLAGQSGNTIYF
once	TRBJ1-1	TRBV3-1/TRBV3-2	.	TGTGCCAGCAGCCATGATAATAAGGGAGGCACTGAAGCTTTCTTT	CASSHDNKGGTEAFF
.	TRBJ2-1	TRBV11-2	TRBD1	TGTGCCAGCAGCCCTTCCCGGGACAGGGCCTACAATGAGCAGTTCTTC	CASSPSRDRAYNEQFF
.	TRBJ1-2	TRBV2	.	TGTGCCAGCAGCCCAGGCCCTACAGGGAAACACTATGGCTACACCTTC	CASSPGPTGKHYGYTF
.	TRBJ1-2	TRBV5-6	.	TGTGCCAGCAGCTTGGCCCGGTTCTATGGCTACACCTTC	CASSLARFYGYTF
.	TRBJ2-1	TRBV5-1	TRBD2	TGCGCCAGCAGCGTCCGACTAGCGGAGAGCTCCTACAATGAGCAGTTCTTC	CASSVRLAESSYNEQFF
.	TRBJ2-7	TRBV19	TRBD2	TGTGCCAGTAGACGGGACTATTCGTCCTACGAGCAGTACTTC	CASRRDYSSYEQYF
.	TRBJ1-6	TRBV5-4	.	TGTGCCAGCAGCTTGGTGCCGGGGGGAGGTAATTCACCCCTCCACTTT	CASSLVPGGGNSPLHF
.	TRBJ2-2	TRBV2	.	TGTGCCAGCAGTTCCACTAGTACCGGGGAGCTGTTTTTT	CASSSTSTGELFF
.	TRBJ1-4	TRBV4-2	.	TGTGCCAGCACCCCCGGCGGCAGTTATGAAAAACTGTTTTTT	CASTPGGSYEKLFF
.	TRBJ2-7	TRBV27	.	TGTGCCAGCAGTTTTTCGGGGAACTACGAGCAGTACTTC	CASSFSGNYEQYF
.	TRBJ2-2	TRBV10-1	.	TGCGCCAGCAGTGAAAGGGACGCGGGGATCACCGGGGAGCTGTTTTTT	CASSERDAGITGELFF
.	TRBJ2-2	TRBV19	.	TGTGCCAGTAGTACAGGGGCTTCGAACACCGGGGAGCTGTTTTTT	CASSTGASNTGELFF
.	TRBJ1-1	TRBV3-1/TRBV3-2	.	TGTGCCAGCAGCCACCAGGGCTCTGGCACTGAAGCTTTCTTT	CASSHQGSGTEAFF
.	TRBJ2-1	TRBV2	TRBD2	TGTGCCAGCAAGCCCGGGCGGGGGGAGTACAATGAGCAGTTCTTC	CASKPGRGEYNEQFF
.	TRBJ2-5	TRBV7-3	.	TGTGCCAGCAGCTCTCCGGTTGAAGGGGCCCAAGAGACCCAGTACTTC	CASSSPVEGAQETQYF
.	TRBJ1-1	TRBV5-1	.	TGCGCCAGCGGATGGGGGGTTGAAGCTTTCTTT	CASGWGVEAFF
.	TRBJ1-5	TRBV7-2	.	TGTGCCAGCAGCTGGACAGATAGCAATCAGCCCCAGCATTTT	CASSWTDSNQPQHF
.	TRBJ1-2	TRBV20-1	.	TGCAGTGCTGGTGGGCAGGGGCCGGGAAGGGACTATGGCTACACCTTC	CSAGGQGPGRDYGYTF
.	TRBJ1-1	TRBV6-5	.	TGTGCCAGCAGTTACTCTCTTCTGAACACTGAAGCTTTCTTT	CASSYSLLNTEAFF
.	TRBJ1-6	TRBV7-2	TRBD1	TGTGCCAGCAGCTTATTTCAACAGGGGGTCGGGAATTCACCCCTCCACTTT	CASSLFQQGVGNSPLHF
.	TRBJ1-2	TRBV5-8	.	TGTGCCAGCAGCTTGAGAAACAGCCTAAACTATGGCTACACCTTC	CASSLRNSLNYGYTF
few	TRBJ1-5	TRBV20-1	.	TGCAGTGCTAGTGAGAGACGGGACTTCTTAGGGCAGCCCCAGCATTTT	CSASERRDFLGQPQHF
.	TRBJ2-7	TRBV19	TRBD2	TGTGCCAGTAATAGCGGGGGCTACAAAGCAGGCGAGCAGTACTTC	CASNSGGYKAGEQYF
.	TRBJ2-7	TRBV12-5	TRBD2	TGTGCTAGTGGTTGGGGACTAGCGGGCGAGCAGTACTTC	CASGWGLAGEQYF
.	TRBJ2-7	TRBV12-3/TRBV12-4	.	TGTGCCAGCAGTTTAGGTGCGTGGTACGAGCAGTACTTC	CASSLGAWYEQYF
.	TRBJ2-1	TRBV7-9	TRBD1	TGTGCCAGCAGCCCGCCCCGCGGATCGGGGACAGGGGGTGGGTTTGAGCAGTTCTTC	CASSPPRGSGTGGGFEQFF
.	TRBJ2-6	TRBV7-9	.	TGTGCCAGCACTGGGGAGACCAACGTCCTGACTTTC	CASTGETNVLTF
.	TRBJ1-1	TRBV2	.	TGTGCCAGCACCAGAAAGAACACTGAAGCTTTCTTT	CASTRKNTEAFF
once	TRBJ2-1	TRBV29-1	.	TGCAGCGTCCACCCGGGACTCCTTTACACTGAGCAGTTCTTC	CSVHPGLLYTEQFF
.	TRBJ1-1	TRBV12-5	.	TGTGCTAGTGGTTGGCTACTACAGGGCTCTGAAGCTTTCTTT	CASGWLLQGSEAFF
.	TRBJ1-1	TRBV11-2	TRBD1	TGTGCCAGCAGAGTAGGGGGCGCGAACACTGAAGCTTTCTTT	CASRVGGANTEAFF
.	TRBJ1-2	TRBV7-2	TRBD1	TGTGCCAGCAGCTTAGGACGGGACAGGAGTCATGGCTACACCTTC	CASSLGRDRSHGYTF